This TCR beta chain was observed in a study of shared clonotypes between healthy human individuals. On the study more broadly: CD4 naive and CD4 memory each took three plates per donor, while CD8 naive took two and CD8 memory one.

Terminally differentiated effector memory CD45RA+ cells were excluded by CCR7 positive selection of CD45RO-negative cells. HIV-negative, healthy adults without recent acute infections or vaccinations were the donors. In the original processing: In the immunoSEQ data, sequences were junction-only and lacked quality scores, so filtering differed. Measured with immunoSEQ multiplex PCR; TCRdb has only the in-frame clones, and not every one. Clone size and the V and J calls come from that table; the DNA yielded D and trimming. The top ten clones hold less than 2% of a sample with around 1,900,000 clones, approximately 92% of them seen once. The CDR3 extends over 15 amino acids. Germline V gene lookup returns CDR1 MDHEN and CDR2 SYDVKM. The germline V and J ends were trimmed by 5 bases and 4 bases, with 18 bases remaining between them.

The TCR originated in a man younger than 30 in good health. Some clones in this sample may be carry-over from other donors' samples. Sequencing input: naive CD8+ T cells from PBMCs. The V and J genes are TRBV28 and TRBJ2-7, with D maybe TRBD2 (6 bases). The CDR3 coding sequence is TGTGCCAGCAGTCCACAAGGAGGTAGCGGATACGAGCAGTACTTC. As protein: CASSPQGGSGYEQYF.